A selection of T cell receptor beta chains follows, all from one sample in a study of T cell changes during pregnancy in multiple sclerosis. Profiling relied on immunoSEQ multiplex PCR, and the TCRdb table lists in-frame clones only, not all of them. There are 45,000 to 60,000 clones in the sample; over 80% occur only once, and just over 0.65% lies in the top ten. The sample here was CD4+ T cells from peripheral blood mononuclear cells, taken in the third trimester of pregnancy. The receptors stem from a female donor with multiple sclerosis, enrolled in a pregnancy study. Both conserved end residues are part of each CDR3. Fields, in order: clone size, V gene, J gene, D gene, CDR3 DNA, CDR3 protein. The D gene is left open where the match is weak. Clone size is shown for a subset of rows, as once, few, many or a class of expanded clone.

-	TRBV27	TRBJ1-3	TRBD1	TGTGCCAGCAGTTTATCCCGGGACAGGGGGCTTGGAAACACCATATATTTT	CASSLSRDRGLGNTIYF
-	TRBV5-4	TRBJ2-3	TRBD2	TGTGCCAGCAGCTGGGGACTAGCGGACCCTAGCACAGATACGCAGTATTTT	CASSWGLADPSTDTQYF
-	TRBV18	TRBJ2-7	TRBD2	TGTGCCAGCTCACCGGTAGCGGGAGGGCCTACCTACGAGCAGTACTTC	CASSPVAGGPTYEQYF
-	TRBV5-4	TRBJ2-7	TRBD1	TGTGCCAGCAGCGCCCGGGACAGGTCCTACGAGCAGTACTTC	CASSARDRSYEQYF
-	TRBV29-1	TRBJ2-1	TRBD2	TGCAGCGCCGGGACTAGCTCCTACAATGAGCAGTTCTTC	CSAGTSSYNEQFF
-	TRBV5-4	TRBJ2-2	-	TGTGCCAGCAGCTACCGGGACACGACCGGGGAGCTGTTTTTT	CASSYRDTTGELFF
-	TRBV7-2	TRBJ2-3	-	TGTGCCAGCAGCGCAGGGGGGATAGTAGATACGCAGTATTTT	CASSAGGIVDTQYF
-	TRBV5-1	TRBJ1-1	-	TGCGCCAGCAGCTTCATCAGGGCGAGGAACACTGAAGCTTTCTTT	CASSFIRARNTEAFF
-	TRBV21-1	TRBJ2-7	-	TGTGCCAGCAGCGGGGGGGGTTCCTCCTACGAGCAGTACTTC	CASSGGGSSYEQYF
-	TRBV4-2	TRBJ2-3	-	TGTGCCAGCAGCCAAGTTGGGCAGGGTCGGGCAGATACGCAGTATTTT	CASSQVGQGRADTQYF
-	TRBV15	TRBJ2-1	-	TGTGCCACCAAACTATTCCCAGACAGAAACAATGAGCAGTTCTTC	CATKLFPDRNNEQFF
-	TRBV4-2	TRBJ2-3	-	TGTGCCAGCAGCCAAGATCCCCTATTGGTTTATACGCAGTATTTT	CASSQDPLLVYTQYF
-	TRBV6-5	TRBJ2-1	-	TGTGCCAGCAGTTACGGGAGGGGGTTCAATGAGCAGTTCTTC	CASSYGRGFNEQFF
-	TRBV7-9	TRBJ2-7	-	TGTGCCAGCAGCTTAAATGGCGTGGCGGCGGAGCAGTACTTC	CASSLNGVAAEQYF
-	TRBV10-3	TRBJ1-1	-	TGTGCCATCAGTGAGTCGAGTCCCTGGAACACTGAAGCTTTCTTT	CAISESSPWNTEAFF
-	TRBV6-6	TRBJ2-5	-	TGTGCCAGCAGCCAACTCCCACGGGAGACCCAGTACTTC	CASSQLPRETQYF
-	TRBV28	TRBJ2-3	TRBD1	TGTGCCAGCAGTTTTATAACAGGGGCGACAGATACGCAGTATTTT	CASSFITGATDTQYF
-	TRBV6-5	TRBJ2-1	-	TGTGCCAGCAAAAAAACAGGGGGGGAGTACAATGAGCAGTTCTTC	CASKKTGGEYNEQFF
-	TRBV5-4	TRBJ2-5	TRBD2	TGTGCCAGCAGGGGCATGAATAGCGGGGGGCAAGAGACCCAGTACTTC	CASRGMNSGGQETQYF
-	TRBV7-2	TRBJ2-7	TRBD1	TGTGCCAGCAGCTTACGGACAGGGTCCCTCTACGAGCAGTACTTC	CASSLRTGSLYEQYF
-	TRBV7-6	TRBJ2-1	TRBD2	TGTGCCAGCAGCTTATATCTAGCGGGAGCACCGTACAATGAGCAGTTCTTC	CASSLYLAGAPYNEQFF
-	TRBV2	TRBJ1-1	TRBD1	TGTGCCAGCAGTACGGACAGGGGCAACACTGAAGCTTTCTTT	CASSTDRGNTEAFF
-	TRBV6-1	TRBJ2-2	-	TGTGCCAGCAAAGGACCGGGACAAAACACCGGGGAGCTGTTTTTT	CASKGPGQNTGELFF
-	TRBV4-2	TRBJ2-3	TRBD2	TGTGCCAGCAGCCAAACTAGCGGGAGTGGCACAGATACGCAGTATTTT	CASSQTSGSGTDTQYF
-	TRBV9	TRBJ2-1	-	TGTGCCAGCAGCGTAGGGGCGGGAGCAAGGGGGGATGAGCAGTTCTTC	CASSVGAGARGDEQFF
-	TRBV15	TRBJ1-2	-	TGTGCCACCAGCAGGAGGGGAGGGTATGGCTACACCTTC	CATSRRGGYGYTF
once	TRBV7-9	TRBJ2-7	TRBD1	TGTGCCAGCAGTCAACCGGAGGACAGGCCAAGCTCCTACGAGCAGTACTTC	CASSQPEDRPSSYEQYF
-	TRBV4-2	TRBJ2-1	-	TGTGCCAGCAGCCAAGAGTCCGGGACTGCGAGGGACAATGAGCAGTTCTTC	CASSQESGTARDNEQFF
-	TRBV21-1	TRBJ2-1	-	TGTGCCAGCAGCAAAGCGGAACTTGGAGCTAAGCAGTTCTTC	CASSKAELGAKQFF
few	TRBV30	TRBJ1-5	-	TGTGCCTGGAGTCAGGGGTTGGGCGATCAGCCCCAGCATTTT	CAWSQGLGDQPQHF
-	TRBV11-2	TRBJ1-2	-	TGTGCCAGCAGCCAATTCGGACGGGACTACTATGGCTACACCTTC	CASSQFGRDYYGYTF
-	TRBV11-2	TRBJ2-5	TRBD2	TGTGCCAGCAGCTCTCTAATACGGACTAGCGGGAGGAGGGAGACCCAGTACTTC	CASSSLIRTSGRRETQYF
-	TRBV4-3	TRBJ2-2	-	TGCGCCAGCAGCCAAGAGCCAGGATCGAACACCGGGGAGCTGTTTTTT	CASSQEPGSNTGELFF
-	TRBV28	TRBJ2-1	TRBD1	TGTGCCAGCAGTTTCCTGGGGACAGGCACTAATGAGCAGTTCTTC	CASSFLGTGTNEQFF
-	TRBV27	TRBJ2-7	TRBD1	TGTGCCAGCAGTGGACTCGGGACAGGGGTCTACGAGCAGTACTTC	CASSGLGTGVYEQYF
-	TRBV27	TRBJ1-2	-	TGTGCCAGCAAAAAAGCGGGGGATAACTATGGCTACACCTTC	CASKKAGDNYGYTF
-	TRBV2	TRBJ2-2	TRBD1	TGTGCCAGCAGTCTACAGGGGGCGCGGACCGGGGAGCTGTTTTTT	CASSLQGARTGELFF
-	TRBV7-8	TRBJ2-7	TRBD1	TGTGCCAGCAGCTTAATCCCAGGGGGTTTCCTCGAGCAGTACTTC	CASSLIPGGFLEQYF
-	TRBV19	TRBJ2-7	-	TGTGCCAGTAGTATAGATGGCAGGTCCTACGAGCAGTACTTC	CASSIDGRSYEQYF
-	TRBV7-9	TRBJ2-7	-	TGTGCCAGCAGCTGGGGGCGCGATTACGAGCAGTACTTC	CASSWGRDYEQYF
-	TRBV14	TRBJ1-1	TRBD1	TGTGCCAGCAGCCACAGAAGGGGACAGGGGGCGTATGAAGCTTTCTTT	CASSHRRGQGAYEAFF
-	TRBV15	TRBJ2-1	-	TGTGCCACCAGCAGGGGGGGAGACAATGAGCAGTTCTTC	CATSRGGDNEQFF
-	TRBV28	TRBJ2-7	TRBD2	TGTGCCAGCAGTCGGGACTACTACGAGCAGTACTTC	CASSRDYYEQYF
-	TRBV7-2	TRBJ2-1	TRBD2	TGTGCCAGCAGCTTACAACTAGCGGGAGGGCCACACAATGAGCAGTTCTTC	CASSLQLAGGPHNEQFF
-	TRBV10-3	TRBJ2-1	TRBD2	TGTGCCATACGCCTTCGGACTAGCAATGAGCAGTTCTTC	CAIRLRTSNEQFF
-	TRBV28	TRBJ1-5	-	TGTGCCAGCAGTTCTCAGGGAAGCAATCAGCCCCAGCATTTT	CASSSQGSNQPQHF
-	TRBV28	TRBJ1-2	-	TGTGCCAGCAGTTTGGGAGGGGAGGGCTATGGCTACACCTTC	CASSLGGEGYGYTF
once	TRBV7-3	TRBJ2-1	TRBD2	TGTGCCAGCAGCGCCGGACTAGCGGGGAACAATGAGCAGTTCTTC	CASSAGLAGNNEQFF
-	TRBV7-9	TRBJ1-2	-	TGTGCCAGCAGCTTAAACCGTGGGGCGAACTATGGCTACACCTTC	CASSLNRGANYGYTF
-	TRBV19	TRBJ2-5	TRBD1	TGTGCCAGTAGTGCAGGACAGGAATTACAAGAGACCCAGTACTTC	CASSAGQELQETQYF
-	TRBV28	TRBJ1-3	TRBD1	TGTGCCAGCAGTTCCCATACAGGGGTAGGAAACACCATATATTTT	CASSSHTGVGNTIYF
-	TRBV28	TRBJ1-2	-	TGTGCCAGCAGTTTGGACACCTCCTATGGCTACACCTTC	CASSLDTSYGYTF